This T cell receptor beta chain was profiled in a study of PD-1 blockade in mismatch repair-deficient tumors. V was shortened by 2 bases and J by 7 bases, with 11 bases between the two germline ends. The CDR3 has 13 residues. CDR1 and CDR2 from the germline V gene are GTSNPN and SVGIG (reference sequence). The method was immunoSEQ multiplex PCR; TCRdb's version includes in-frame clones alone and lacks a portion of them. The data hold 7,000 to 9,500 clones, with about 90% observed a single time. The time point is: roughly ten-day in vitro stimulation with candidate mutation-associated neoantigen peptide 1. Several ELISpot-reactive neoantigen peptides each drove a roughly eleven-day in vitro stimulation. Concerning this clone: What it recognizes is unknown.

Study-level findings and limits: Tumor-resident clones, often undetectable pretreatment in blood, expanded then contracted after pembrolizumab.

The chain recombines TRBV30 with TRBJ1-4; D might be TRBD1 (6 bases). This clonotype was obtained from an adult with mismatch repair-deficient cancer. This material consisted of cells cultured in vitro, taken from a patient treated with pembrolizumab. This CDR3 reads CAWSWGHGEKLFF. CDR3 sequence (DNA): TGTGCCTGGAGTTGGGGGCATGGTGAAAAACTGTTTTTT.